This TCR beta chain was retrieved from a study of blood T cell repertoires in COVID-19. About the research overall: There were acute and convalescent COVID-19 samples, and they came from the United States, Italy and Spain. The analysed material was cDNA or gDNA that came from T cells, B-cell-depleted T cells, or PBMCs.

Sequencing was performed with immunoSEQ multiplex PCR; in TCRdb, only in-frame clones are kept and a portion is missing. Of 100,000 to 150,000 clones in the sample, around 83% are singletons; the top ten hold 2.5% to 3.5%. Followed longitudinally, the Seattle patients had been enrolled during active infection. Sequencing was carried out using peripheral blood. The clonotype comes from a woman at least 80 years old with COVID-19, enrolled during active disease.

CDR3 protein: CASSQENRQNTEAFF. The CDR3, as DNA: TGTGCCAGCAGCCAAGAAAACAGGCAGAACACTGAAGCTTTCTTT. The chain uses TRBV4-2 and TRBJ1-1; D is perhaps TRBD1 (5 bases). The CDR3 length is 15 residues. CDR1 is LGHNA and CDR2 is YNFKEQ in the germline V gene. The V gene lost 0 bases and the J gene lost 1 base, with 9 bases spanning the gap.